This TCR beta chain was sequenced in a study of cytomegalovirus exposure and HLA in healthy donors. Study-level results: More clonal expansion characterized HLA-associated TCR beta chains than equally common others in a later analysis.

The primer mix had 60 Vbeta and 13 Jbeta primers. The repertoire was sequenced with immunoSEQ multiplex PCR; TCRdb's copy has only in-frame clones and lacks some. The data contain about 170,000 clones, about 79% of them singletons. Note on this clone: The antigen remains undetermined.

The CDR3 has 17 residues. The V gene is TRBV21-1, the J gene TRBJ2-7; no check of the table's D call, TRBD1, against the DNA was made. TRBV21-1 is a pseudogene. The receptor comes from a woman in her 50s in good health and CMV-seropositive. Sequencing was performed on PBMCs. The CDR3 reads CASTLKGERAFAYEQYF. In nucleotides, the CDR3 is TGTGCCAGCACCCTAAAAGGGGAACGGGCGTTCGCCTACGAGCAGTACTTC.